Listed below are T cell receptor beta chains from one sample, sequenced in a study of post-analysis software for immune sequencing data. TCRdb fed the PCR reads into MiXCR, producing one record per CDR3 protein. The profile shows 600,000 to 700,000 distinct CDR3 sequences, 55% to 60% of them singletons. Sequencing input: blood. The receptors come from a girl aged 2-10 years with multiple sclerosis. Each CDR3 is given with its conserved first and last residue.

CDR3: CASSPWTSGGAVDTQYF
V: TRBV11-3
J: TRBJ2-3

CDR3: CATSTLTGETQYF
V: TRBV15
J: TRBJ2-5

CDR3: CASSPGTISQETQYF
V: TRBV6-5
J: TRBJ2-5

CDR3: CASSGPLETQYF
V: TRBV10-1
J: TRBJ2-5

CDR3: CASSRSGSAYDQYF
V: TRBV3-1
J: TRBJ2-4

CDR3: CASRGTAFYEQYF
V: TRBV2
J: TRBJ2-7

CDR3: CASSSIGTPADTQYF
V: TRBV7-9
J: TRBJ2-3

CDR3: CASSSTTGVYGYTF
V: TRBV7-2
J: TRBJ1-2

CDR3: CSVRDRSYEQYF
V: TRBV20-1
J: TRBJ2-7

CDR3: CASSPDSFEQYF
V: TRBV7-9
J: TRBJ2-7

CDR3: CASSWGLPLGNEQFF
V: TRBV5-6
J: TRBJ2-1

CDR3: CASRESGRRSYNEQFF
V: TRBV6-2/TRBV6-3
J: TRBJ2-1

CDR3: CASRRDSGTGGTYEQYF
V: TRBV6-1
J: TRBJ2-7

CDR3: CSVEYRSRETQYF
V: TRBV29-1
J: .

CDR3: CASSSHSQKETQYF
V: TRBV6-9
J: TRBJ2-5

CDR3: CASSPIRGTGEYGYTF
V: TRBV6-6
J: TRBJ1-2

CDR3: CSASLVLARETDTQYF
V: TRBV20-1
J: TRBJ2-3

CDR3: CASSLDRMNTEAFF
V: TRBV7-9
J: TRBJ1-1

CDR3: CASSYGLAGGWEREQYF
V: TRBV6-5
J: TRBJ2-5

CDR3: CSARDLRAPRSPDTQYF
V: TRBV20-1
J: TRBJ2-3

CDR3: CAWRVGWGESYEQYF
V: TRBV30
J: TRBJ2-7

CDR3: CASSPEEPSSYEQYF
V: TRBV6-5
J: TRBJ2-7

CDR3: CSVAPAGQGRYEQYF
V: TRBV29-1
J: .

CDR3: CASSFWTSGGETQYF
V: TRBV7-2
J: TRBJ2-5

CDR3: CASSLIAGGVGTEAFF
V: TRBV11-2
J: TRBJ1-1

CDR3: CASSLQSGTSANEQYF
V: TRBV7-2
J: TRBJ2-7

CDR3: CASSQAGGGGYTF
V: TRBV6-5
J: TRBJ1-2

CDR3: CASSYVGQGEETQYF
V: TRBV6-5
J: TRBJ2-5

CDR3: CASSPGGSRNEQFF
V: TRBV12-3/TRBV12-4
J: TRBJ2-1

CDR3: CASSPRGIAQHF
V: TRBV12-3/TRBV12-4
J: TRBJ1-5

CDR3: CSATGPQGHEQFF
V: TRBV20-1
J: TRBJ2-1

CDR3: CASSLLPVGPGAHNEQFF
V: TRBV7-2
J: TRBJ2-1

CDR3: CASSRDLQETQYF
V: TRBV7-9
J: TRBJ2-5

CDR3: CASSEYLEAYNEQFF
V: TRBV25-1
J: TRBJ2-1

CDR3: CASIRTQGPGGYTF
V: TRBV28
J: TRBJ1-2

CDR3: CSARDDLGLRRETQYF
V: TRBV20-1
J: TRBJ2-5

CDR3: CATSRETGREYF
V: TRBV15
J: TRBJ2-5

CDR3: CASHRSMGNTIYF
V: TRBV6-6
J: TRBJ1-3

CDR3: CAIRTTSSTDTQYF
V: TRBV10-3
J: TRBJ2-3

CDR3: CASSLDVGAGSYEQYF
V: TRBV5-1
J: TRBJ2-7

CDR3: CASSLVASGKYNEQFF
V: TRBV5-1
J: TRBJ2-1

CDR3: CSAGTSATGELFF
V: TRBV29-1
J: TRBJ2-2

CDR3: CASSSSQGGSYEQYF
V: TRBV5-1
J: TRBJ2-7

CDR3: CASSYGGANVLTF
V: TRBV6-6
J: TRBJ2-6

CDR3: CASSQDPVAKNIQYF
V: TRBV3-1
J: TRBJ2-4

CDR3: CAGSQPGLAGGSTDTQYF
V: TRBV4-2
J: TRBJ2-3

CDR3: CASSVGAATNEKLFF
V: TRBV9
J: TRBJ1-4

CDR3: CASSSRLSGSTEAFF
V: TRBV12-3/TRBV12-4
J: TRBJ1-1

CDR3: CASSAGPFYGYAF
V: TRBV10-2
J: TRBJ1-2

CDR3: CASSSPRTGGSYNEQFF
V: TRBV11-2
J: TRBJ2-1

CDR3: CSGLTAAGADTQYF
V: TRBV29-1
J: TRBJ2-3

CDR3: CASSYQARGQGNEQFF
V: TRBV6-6
J: TRBJ2-1

CDR3: CASSPPTSGSYEQYF
V: TRBV11-2
J: .

CDR3: CASSSGTGGESPLHF
V: TRBV7-3
J: TRBJ1-6

CDR3: CASSYSKGPYSNQPQHF
V: TRBV6-2/TRBV6-3
J: TRBJ1-5

CDR3: CASSGRVRYDTQYF
V: TRBV2
J: TRBJ2-3

CDR3: CSARHPTNEKLFF
V: TRBV20-1
J: TRBJ1-4

CDR3: CSVVGPGGRDQPQHF
V: TRBV29-1
J: TRBJ1-5

CDR3: CASSSRDRGWNIQYF
V: TRBV7-9
J: TRBJ2-4